This T cell receptor (beta chain) was captured in a study of blood T cell repertoires in COVID-19. Some clones are missing from TCRdb's copy, which holds only in-frame ones; the method was immunoSEQ multiplex PCR. Of 400,000 to 450,000 clones in the sample, roughly 88% were seen once. The CDR3 runs to 14 residues. J was trimmed by 5 bases and V by 7 bases; bases with no gene match: 8. The V gene's germline CDR1 is SGHDT and CDR2 YYEEEE. Sequencing was done on a sample of PBMCs or T cells enriched from blood (not recorded which). The sequence was collected from a man aged 18 to 29 who had recovered from COVID-19. The chain uses TRBV5-6 and TRBJ1-2; 10 nucleotides align to TRBD1. In nucleotides, the CDR3 is TGTGCCAGCGCTCGAGGGACAGGGGATTATGGCTACACCTTC. Translation gives CASARGTGDYGYTF.